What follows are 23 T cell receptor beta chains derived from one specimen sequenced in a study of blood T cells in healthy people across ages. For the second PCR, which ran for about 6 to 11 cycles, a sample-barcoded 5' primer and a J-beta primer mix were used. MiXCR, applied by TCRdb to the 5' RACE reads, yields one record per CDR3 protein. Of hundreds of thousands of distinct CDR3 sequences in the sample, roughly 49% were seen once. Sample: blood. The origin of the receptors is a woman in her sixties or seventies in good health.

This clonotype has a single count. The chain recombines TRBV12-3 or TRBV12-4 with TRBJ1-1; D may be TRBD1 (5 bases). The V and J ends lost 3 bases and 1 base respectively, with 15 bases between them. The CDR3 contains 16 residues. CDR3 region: CASSFGFAGPNTEAFF. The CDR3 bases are TGTGCCAGCAGTTTCGGCTTTGCGGGACCGAACACTGAAGCTTTCTTT.

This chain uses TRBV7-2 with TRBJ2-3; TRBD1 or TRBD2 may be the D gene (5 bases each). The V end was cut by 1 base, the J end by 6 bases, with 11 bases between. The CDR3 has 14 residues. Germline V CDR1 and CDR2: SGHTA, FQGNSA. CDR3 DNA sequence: TGTGCCAGCAGCTTAGTCGTGGGACCCGATACGCAGTATTTT. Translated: CASSLVVGPDTQYF.

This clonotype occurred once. The CDR3 reads CASMPPGYLPGELFF. Here the CDR3 DNA reads TGTGCCAGCATGCCGCCCGGGTATCTACCCGGGGAGCTGTTTTTT. The genes are TRBV28 and TRBJ2-2; no clear D. Looked up from germline, CDR1 is MDHEN and CDR2 is SYDVKM. V dropped 7 bases and J dropped 6 bases, with 18 bases sitting between them. The length of the CDR3 is 15 residues.

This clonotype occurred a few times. The CDR3 protein is CATSLVDAYEQYF. CDR3 in DNA: TGTGCCACCAGCCTTGTTGATGCCTACGAGCAGTACTTC. This chain joins TRBV15 and TRBJ2-7; D is uncertain. The germline CDR1 and CDR2 sequences are LNHNV and YYDKDF (reference sequence). Deletions cut 5 bases from V and 2 bases from J, with 10 bases between. The CDR3 totals 13 residues. The whole variable domain, filled in from reference TRBV15 and TRBJ2-7, reads DAMVIQNPRYQVTQFGKPVTLSCSQTLNHNVMYWYQQKSSQAPKLLFHYYDKDFNNEADTPDNFQSRRPNTSFCFLDIRSPGLGDTAMYLCATSLVDAYEQYFGPGTRLTVT.

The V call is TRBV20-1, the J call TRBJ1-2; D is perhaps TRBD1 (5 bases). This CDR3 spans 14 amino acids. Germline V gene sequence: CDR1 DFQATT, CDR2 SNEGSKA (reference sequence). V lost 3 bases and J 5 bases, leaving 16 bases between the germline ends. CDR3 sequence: CSASETGGGYGYTF. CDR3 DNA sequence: TGCAGTGCTAGCGAGACGGGGGGAGGGTATGGCTACACCTTC.

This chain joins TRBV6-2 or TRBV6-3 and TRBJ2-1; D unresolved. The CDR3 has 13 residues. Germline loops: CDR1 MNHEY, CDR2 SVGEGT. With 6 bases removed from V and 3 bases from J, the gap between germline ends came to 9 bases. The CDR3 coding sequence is TGTGCCAGCAGCGAGTACAGCTACAATGAGCAGTTCTTC. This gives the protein CASSEYSYNEQFF.

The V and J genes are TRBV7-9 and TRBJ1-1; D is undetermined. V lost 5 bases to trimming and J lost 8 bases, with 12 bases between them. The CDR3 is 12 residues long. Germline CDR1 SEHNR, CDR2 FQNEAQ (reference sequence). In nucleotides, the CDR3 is TGTGCCAGCAGCACAATGGGAATCGAAGCTTTCTTT. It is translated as CASSTMGIEAFF. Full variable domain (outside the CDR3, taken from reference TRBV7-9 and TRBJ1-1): DTGVSQNPRHKITKRGQNVTFRCDPISEHNRLYWYRQTLGQGPEFLTYFQNEAQLEKSRLLSDRFSAERPKGSFSTLEIQRTEQGDSAMYLCASSTMGIEAFFGQGTRLTVV.

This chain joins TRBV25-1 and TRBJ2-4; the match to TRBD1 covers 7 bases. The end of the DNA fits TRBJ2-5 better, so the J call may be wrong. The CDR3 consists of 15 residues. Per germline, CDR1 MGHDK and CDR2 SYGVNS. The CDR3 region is CASSTGDYRDETQYF. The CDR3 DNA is TGTGCCAGCAGCACAGGGGATTACAGGGACGAGACCCAGTACTTC.

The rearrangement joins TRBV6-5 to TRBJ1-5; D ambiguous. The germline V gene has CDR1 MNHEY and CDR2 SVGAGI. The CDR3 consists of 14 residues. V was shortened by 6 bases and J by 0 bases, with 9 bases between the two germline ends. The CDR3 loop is CASRPDNSNQPQHF. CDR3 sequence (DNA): TGTGCCAGCAGACCAGACAATAGCAATCAGCCCCAGCATTTT.

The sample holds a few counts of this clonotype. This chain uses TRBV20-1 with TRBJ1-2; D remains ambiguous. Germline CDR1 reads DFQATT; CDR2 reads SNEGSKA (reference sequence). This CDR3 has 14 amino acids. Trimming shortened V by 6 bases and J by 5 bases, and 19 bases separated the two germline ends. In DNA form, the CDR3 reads TGCAGTGCCCCTCCCGCGGCGCCGGGATATGGCTACACCTTC. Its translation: CSAPPAAPGYGYTF.

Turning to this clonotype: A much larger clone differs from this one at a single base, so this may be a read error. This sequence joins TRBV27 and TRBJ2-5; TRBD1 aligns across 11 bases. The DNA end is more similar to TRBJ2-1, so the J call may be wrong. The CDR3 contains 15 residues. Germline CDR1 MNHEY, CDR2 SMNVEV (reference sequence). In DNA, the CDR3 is TGTGCCAGCAGTCCCAGGACAGGGGGCCAAGAGACCCAGTTCTTC. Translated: CASSPRTGGQETQFF.

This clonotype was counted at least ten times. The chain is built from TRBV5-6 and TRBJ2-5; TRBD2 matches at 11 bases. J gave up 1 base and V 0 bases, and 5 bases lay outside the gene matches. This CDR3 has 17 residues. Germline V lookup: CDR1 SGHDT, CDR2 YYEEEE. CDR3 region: CASSLGGGTSGQETQYF. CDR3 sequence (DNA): TGTGCCAGCAGCTTGGGGGGTGGGACTAGCGGCCAAGAGACCCAGTACTTC. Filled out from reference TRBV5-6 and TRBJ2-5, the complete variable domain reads DAGVTQSPTHLIKTRGQQVTLRCSPKSGHDTVSWYQQALGQGPQFIFQYYEEEERQRGNFPDRFSGHQFPNYSSELNVNALLLGDSALYLCASSLGGGTSGQETQYFGPGTRLLVL.

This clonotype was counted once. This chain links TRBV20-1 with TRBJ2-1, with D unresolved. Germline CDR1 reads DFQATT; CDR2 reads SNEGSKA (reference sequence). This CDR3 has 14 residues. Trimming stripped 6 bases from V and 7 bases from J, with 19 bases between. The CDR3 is CSAPFDGRSNEQFF. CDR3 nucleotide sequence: TGCAGTGCCCCGTTCGACGGAAGAAGTAATGAGCAGTTCTTC.

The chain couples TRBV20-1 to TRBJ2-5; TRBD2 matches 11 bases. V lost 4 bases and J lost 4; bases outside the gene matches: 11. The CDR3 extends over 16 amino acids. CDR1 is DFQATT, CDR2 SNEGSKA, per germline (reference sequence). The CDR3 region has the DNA TGCAGTGCTAACCGAAATAGCGGGAGGGGATTAGAGACCCAGTACTTC. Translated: CSANRNSGRGLETQYF.

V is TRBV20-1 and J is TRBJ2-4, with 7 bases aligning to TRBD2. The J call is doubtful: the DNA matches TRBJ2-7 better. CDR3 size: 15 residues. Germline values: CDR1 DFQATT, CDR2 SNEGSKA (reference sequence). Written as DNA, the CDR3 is TGCAGTGCTAGAGGGGAGGGGCTATCTTACTACGAGCAGTACTTC. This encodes CSARGEGLSYYEQYF.

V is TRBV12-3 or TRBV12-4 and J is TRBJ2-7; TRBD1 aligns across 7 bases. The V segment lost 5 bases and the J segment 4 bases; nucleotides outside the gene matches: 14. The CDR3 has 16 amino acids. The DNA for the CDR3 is TGTGCCAGCAGTCCTCATCCCGGGACAGCTTCATACGAGCAGTACTTC. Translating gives CASSPHPGTASYEQYF.

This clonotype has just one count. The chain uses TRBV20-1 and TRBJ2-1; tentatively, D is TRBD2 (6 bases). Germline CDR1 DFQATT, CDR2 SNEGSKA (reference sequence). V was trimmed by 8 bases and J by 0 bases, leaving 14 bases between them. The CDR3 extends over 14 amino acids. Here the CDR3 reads CSKGGQSSYNEQFF. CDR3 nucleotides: TGCAGTAAGGGAGGTCAAAGCTCCTACAATGAGCAGTTCTTC.

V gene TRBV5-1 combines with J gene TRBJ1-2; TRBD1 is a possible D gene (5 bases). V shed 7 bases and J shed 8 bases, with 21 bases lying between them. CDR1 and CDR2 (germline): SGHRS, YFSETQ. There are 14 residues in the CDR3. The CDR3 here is CASCPGPGPSGYTF. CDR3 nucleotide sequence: TGCGCCAGCTGCCCGGGACCGGGACCCTCCGGCTACACCTTC.

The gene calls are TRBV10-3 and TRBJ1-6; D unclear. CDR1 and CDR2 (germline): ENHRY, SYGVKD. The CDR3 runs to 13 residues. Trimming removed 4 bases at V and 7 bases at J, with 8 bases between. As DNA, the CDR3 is TGTGCCATCAGTGGGGCCCTAAATTCACCCCTCCACTTT. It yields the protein CAISGALNSPLHF.

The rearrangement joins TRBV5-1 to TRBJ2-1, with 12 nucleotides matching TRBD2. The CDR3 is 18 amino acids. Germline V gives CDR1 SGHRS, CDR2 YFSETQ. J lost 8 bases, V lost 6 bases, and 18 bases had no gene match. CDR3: CASTTASSRTSGNYEQFF. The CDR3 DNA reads TGCGCCAGCACCACTGCAAGCTCCCGGACTAGCGGGAACTATGAGCAGTTCTTC.

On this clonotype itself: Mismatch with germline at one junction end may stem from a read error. The CDR3 DNA is TGTGCCAGCAGCTTGACTAGCGCGAACTCCTACAATGGGCAGTTCTTC. Translation gives CASSLTSANSYNGQFF. The V call is TRBV7-3, the J call TRBJ2-1; 8 nucleotides match TRBD2. Germline loops: CDR1 SGHTA, CDR2 FQGTGA. The CDR3 length is 16 residues.

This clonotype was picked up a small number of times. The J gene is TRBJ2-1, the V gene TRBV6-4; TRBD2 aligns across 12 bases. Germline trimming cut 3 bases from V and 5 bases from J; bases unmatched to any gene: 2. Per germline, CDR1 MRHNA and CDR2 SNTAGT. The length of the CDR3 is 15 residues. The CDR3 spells CASSERTSGDNEQFF. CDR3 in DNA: TGTGCCAGCAGTGAACGGACTAGCGGGGACAATGAGCAGTTCTTC.

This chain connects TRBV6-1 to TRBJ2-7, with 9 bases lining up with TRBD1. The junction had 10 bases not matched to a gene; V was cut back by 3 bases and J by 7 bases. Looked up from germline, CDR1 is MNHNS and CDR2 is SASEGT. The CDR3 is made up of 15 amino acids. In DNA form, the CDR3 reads TGTGCCAGCAGTGACGGGACAGGGTTTTCGAATGAGCAGTACTTC. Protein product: CASSDGTGFSNEQYF.